This T cell receptor (beta chain) is from a study of identical twins. Study results and limitations: Out-of-frame alpha sequences shared by twins showed excess low generation probability. Analyses based on zero insertions could be partly confounded by invariant MAIT and iNKT cells. The more abundant beta clonotypes in cord blood had fewer insertions, and memory repertoires did not show this.

This clonotype was found a few times. Antigen unknown. A template switching step contributed a universal primer site, while unique molecular identifiers were present in the cDNA. TCRdb fed the 5' RACE reads into MiXCR, producing one record per CDR3 protein. The sample records about 430,000 distinct CDR3 sequences, approximately 17% being singletons. CDR1 and CDR2 from the germline V gene are ENHRY and SYGVKD. V dropped 2 bases and J dropped 1 base, with 11 bases sitting between them. CDR3 size: 15 residues. The clonotype was recovered from a middle-aged man in good health. The sequenced material came from naive T cells sorted from blood. The gene calls are TRBV10-3 and TRBJ1-1; maybe TRBD1 (5 bases). The CDR3, as DNA: TGTGCCATCAGTGAGCCGGCGGGGGAGAACACTGAAGCTTTCTTT. Translation: CAISEPAGENTEAFF.